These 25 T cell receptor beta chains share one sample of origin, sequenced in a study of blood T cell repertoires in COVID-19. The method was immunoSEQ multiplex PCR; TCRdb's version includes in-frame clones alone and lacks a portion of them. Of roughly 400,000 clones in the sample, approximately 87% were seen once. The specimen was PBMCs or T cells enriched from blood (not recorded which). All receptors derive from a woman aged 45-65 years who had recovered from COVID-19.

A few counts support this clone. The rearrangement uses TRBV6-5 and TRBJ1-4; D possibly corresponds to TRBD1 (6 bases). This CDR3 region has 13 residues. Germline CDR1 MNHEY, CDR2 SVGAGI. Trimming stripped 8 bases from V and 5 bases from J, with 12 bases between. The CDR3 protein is CASRTGQNEKLFF. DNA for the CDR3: TGTGCCAGCCGGACTGGACAGAATGAAAAACTGTTTTTT.

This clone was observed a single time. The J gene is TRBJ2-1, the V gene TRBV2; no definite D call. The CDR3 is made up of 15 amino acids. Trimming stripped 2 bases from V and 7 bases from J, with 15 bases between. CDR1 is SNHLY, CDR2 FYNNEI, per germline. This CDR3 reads CASSELDAFGNEQFF. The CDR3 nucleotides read TGTGCCAGCAGTGAATTGGATGCGTTCGGGAATGAGCAGTTCTTC.

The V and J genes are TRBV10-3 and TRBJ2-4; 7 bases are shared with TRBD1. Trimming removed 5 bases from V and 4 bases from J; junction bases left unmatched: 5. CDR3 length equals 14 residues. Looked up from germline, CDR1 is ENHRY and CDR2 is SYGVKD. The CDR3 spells CAISTGTEKNIQYF. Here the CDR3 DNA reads TGTGCCATCAGTACCGGGACAGAAAAAAACATTCAGTACTTC.

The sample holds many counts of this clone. The CDR3 bases are TGCGCCAGCAGCCCTGGTTACCAGGGGGCAAGGGCCCCCCTCCACTTT. It is translated as CASSPGYQGARAPLHF. The chain has TRBV4-1 and TRBJ1-6; 8 nucleotides align to TRBD1. After removal of 4 bases from V and 13 bases from J, the junction contained 15 bases not matched to a gene. CDR3 length: 16 amino acids. Germline lookup yields CDR1 MGHRA and CDR2 YSYEKL.

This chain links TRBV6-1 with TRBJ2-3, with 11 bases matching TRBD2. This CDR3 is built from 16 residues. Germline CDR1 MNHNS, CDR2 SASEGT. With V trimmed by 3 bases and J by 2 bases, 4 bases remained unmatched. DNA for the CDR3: TGTGCCAGCAGTGATCTTAGCGGGGGGGCCACAGATACGCAGTATTTT. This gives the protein CASSDLSGGATDTQYF.

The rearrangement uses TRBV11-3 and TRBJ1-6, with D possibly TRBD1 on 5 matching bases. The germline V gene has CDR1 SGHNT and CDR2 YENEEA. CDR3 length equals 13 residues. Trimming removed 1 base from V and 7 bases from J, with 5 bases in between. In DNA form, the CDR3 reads TGTGCCAGCAGCTTAGGGACAAATTCACCCCTCCACTTT. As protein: CASSLGTNSPLHF.

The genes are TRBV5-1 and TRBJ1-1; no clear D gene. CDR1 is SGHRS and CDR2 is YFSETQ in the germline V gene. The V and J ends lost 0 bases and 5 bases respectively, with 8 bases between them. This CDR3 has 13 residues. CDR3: CASSLDPVTEAFF. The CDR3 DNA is TGCGCCAGCAGCTTGGATCCGGTTACTGAAGCTTTCTTT.

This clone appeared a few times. This chain's CDR3 is CASSVRDRIHEQYF. CDR3 nucleotide sequence: TGTGCCAGTAGTGTCCGGGACAGGATCCACGAGCAGTACTTC. V gene TRBV19 combines with J gene TRBJ2-7; 8 bases align to TRBD1. J gave up 5 bases and V 5 bases, and 8 bases lay outside the gene matches. The CDR3 spans 14 residues. CDR1 and CDR2 (germline): LNHDA, SQIVND (reference sequence).

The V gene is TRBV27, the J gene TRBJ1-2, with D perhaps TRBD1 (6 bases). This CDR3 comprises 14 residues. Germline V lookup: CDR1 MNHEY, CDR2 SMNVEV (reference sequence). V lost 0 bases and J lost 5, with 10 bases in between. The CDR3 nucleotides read TGTGCCAGCAGTTTATCGGGGGCGCTTTATGGCTACACCTTC. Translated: CASSLSGALYGYTF.

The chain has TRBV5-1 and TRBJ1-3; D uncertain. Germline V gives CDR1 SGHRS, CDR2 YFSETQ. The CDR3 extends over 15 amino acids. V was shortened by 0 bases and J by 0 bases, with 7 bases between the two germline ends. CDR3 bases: TGCGCCAGCAGCTTGGCGGCGGGCTCTGGAAACACCATATATTTT. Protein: CASSLAAGSGNTIYF.

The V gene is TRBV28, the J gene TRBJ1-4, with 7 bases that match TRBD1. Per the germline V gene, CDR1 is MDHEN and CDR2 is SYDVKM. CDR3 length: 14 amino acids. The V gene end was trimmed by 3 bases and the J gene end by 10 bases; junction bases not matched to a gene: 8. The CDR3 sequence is CASSFNRQGAKLFF. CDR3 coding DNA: TGTGCCAGCAGTTTCAATCGACAGGGTGCAAAACTGTTTTTT.

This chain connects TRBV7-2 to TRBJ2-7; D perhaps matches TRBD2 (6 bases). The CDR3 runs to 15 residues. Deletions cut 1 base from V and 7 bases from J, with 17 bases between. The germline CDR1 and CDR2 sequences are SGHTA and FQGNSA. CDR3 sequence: CASSLGADTRGEQYF. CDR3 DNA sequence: TGTGCCAGCAGCTTAGGTGCAGACACCCGGGGGGAGCAGTACTTC.

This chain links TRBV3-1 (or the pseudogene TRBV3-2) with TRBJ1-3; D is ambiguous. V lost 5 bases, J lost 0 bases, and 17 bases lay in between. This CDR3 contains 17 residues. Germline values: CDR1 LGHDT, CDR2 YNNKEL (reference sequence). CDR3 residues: CASSWIGGLSSGNTIYF. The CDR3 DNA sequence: TGTGCCAGCAGCTGGATTGGAGGTCTAAGCTCTGGAAACACCATATATTTT.

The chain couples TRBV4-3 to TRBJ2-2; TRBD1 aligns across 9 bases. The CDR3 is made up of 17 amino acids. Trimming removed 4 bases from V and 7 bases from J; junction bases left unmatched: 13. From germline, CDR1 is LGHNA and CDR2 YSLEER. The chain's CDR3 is CASSREGGTGPFGELFF. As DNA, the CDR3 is TGCGCCAGCAGCCGCGAAGGTGGGACAGGGCCATTCGGGGAGCTGTTTTTT.

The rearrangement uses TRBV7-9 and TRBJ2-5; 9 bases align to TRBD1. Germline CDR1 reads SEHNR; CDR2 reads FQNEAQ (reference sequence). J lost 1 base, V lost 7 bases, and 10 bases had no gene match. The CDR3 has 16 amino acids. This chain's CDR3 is CASNGQGMTSQETQYF. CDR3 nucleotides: TGTGCCAGCAACGGACAGGGGATGACCTCCCAAGAGACCCAGTACTTC.

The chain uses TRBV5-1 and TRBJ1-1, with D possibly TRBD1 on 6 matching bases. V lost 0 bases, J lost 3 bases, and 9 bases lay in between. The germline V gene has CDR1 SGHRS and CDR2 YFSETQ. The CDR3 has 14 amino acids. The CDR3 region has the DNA TGCGCCAGCAGCTTGGCGGACAGATACACTGAAGCTTTCTTT. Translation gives CASSLADRYTEAFF.

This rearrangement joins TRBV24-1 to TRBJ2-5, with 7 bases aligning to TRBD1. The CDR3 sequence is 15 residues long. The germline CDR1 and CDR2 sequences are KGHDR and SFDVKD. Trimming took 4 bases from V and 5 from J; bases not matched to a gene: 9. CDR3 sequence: CATSEGGDRAETQYF. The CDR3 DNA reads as TGTGCCACCAGTGAAGGTGGCGACAGGGCCGAGACCCAGTACTTC.

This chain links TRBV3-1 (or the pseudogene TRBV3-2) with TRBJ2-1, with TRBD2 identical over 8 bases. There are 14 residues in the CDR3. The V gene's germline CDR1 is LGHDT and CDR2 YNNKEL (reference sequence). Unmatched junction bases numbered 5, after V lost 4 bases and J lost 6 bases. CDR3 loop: CASSPRGGANEQFF. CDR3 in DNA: TGTGCCAGCAGCCCCCGGGGGGGCGCCAATGAGCAGTTCTTC.

CDR3 sequence: CASSPGGTGARAQYF. CDR3 in DNA: TGTGCCAGCAGTCCAGGGGGGACAGGGGCCCGGGCCCAGTACTTC. The rearrangement uses TRBV28 and TRBJ2-5; TRBD1 matches at 10 bases. The trim removed 5 bases at V and 9 bases at J, leaving 12 bases unmatched. Germline V gives CDR1 MDHEN, CDR2 SYDVKM. The CDR3 covers 15 residues.

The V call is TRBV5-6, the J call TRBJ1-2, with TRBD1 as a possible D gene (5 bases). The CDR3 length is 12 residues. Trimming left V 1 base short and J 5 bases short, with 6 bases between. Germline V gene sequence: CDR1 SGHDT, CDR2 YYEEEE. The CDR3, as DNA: TGTGCCAGCAGCTTGCGACAGTATGGCTACACCTTC. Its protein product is CASSLRQYGYTF.

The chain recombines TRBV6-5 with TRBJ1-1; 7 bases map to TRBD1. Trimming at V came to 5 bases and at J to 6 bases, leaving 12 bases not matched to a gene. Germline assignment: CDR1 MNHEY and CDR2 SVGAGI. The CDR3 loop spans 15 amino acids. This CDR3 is CASSRPTGSRAEAFF. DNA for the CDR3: TGTGCCAGCAGTCGGCCGACAGGGTCGCGTGCTGAAGCTTTCTTT.

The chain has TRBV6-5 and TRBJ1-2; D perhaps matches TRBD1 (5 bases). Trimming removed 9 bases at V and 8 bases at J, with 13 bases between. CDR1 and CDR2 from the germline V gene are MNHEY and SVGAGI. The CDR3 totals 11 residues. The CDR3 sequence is CASREGLGYTF. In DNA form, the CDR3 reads TGTGCCAGTAGGGAGGGGCTCGGCTACACCTTC.

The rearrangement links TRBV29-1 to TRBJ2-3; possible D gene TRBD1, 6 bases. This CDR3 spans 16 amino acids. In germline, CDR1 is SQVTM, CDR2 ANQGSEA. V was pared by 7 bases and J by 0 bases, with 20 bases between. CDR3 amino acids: CSANPQGITSTDTQYF. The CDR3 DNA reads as TGCAGCGCGAACCCCCAGGGGATTACTAGCACAGATACGCAGTATTTT.

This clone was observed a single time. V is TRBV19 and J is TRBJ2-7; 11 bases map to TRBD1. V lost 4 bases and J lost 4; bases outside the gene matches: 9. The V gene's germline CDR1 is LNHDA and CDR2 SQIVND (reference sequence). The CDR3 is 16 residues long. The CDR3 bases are TGTGCCAGTAGTAGCGGACAGGGGGCCAACTTATACGAGCAGTACTTC. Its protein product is CASSSGQGANLYEQYF. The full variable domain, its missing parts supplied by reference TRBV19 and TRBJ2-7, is DGGITQSPKYLFRKEGQNVTLSCEQNLNHDAMYWYRQDPGQGLRLIYYSQIVNDFQKGDIAEGYSVSREKKESFPLTVTSAQKNPTAFYLCASSSGQGANLYEQYFGPGTRLTVT.

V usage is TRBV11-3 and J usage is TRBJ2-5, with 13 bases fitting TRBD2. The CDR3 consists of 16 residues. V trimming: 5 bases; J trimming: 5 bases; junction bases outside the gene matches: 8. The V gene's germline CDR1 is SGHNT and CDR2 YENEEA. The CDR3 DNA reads TGTGCCAGCAGCACCGGGACTAGCGGGACCGTGGAGACCCAGTACTTC. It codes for CASSTGTSGTVETQYF.